The 9 T cell receptor beta chains below all came from one sample that was sequenced in a study of Graves' ophthalmopathy and Graves' hyperthyroidism (dated by TCRdb to the late 2010s). The sequencer listed for this sample is Illumina HiSeq 2000. For repertoire sequencing, TCR beta CDR3 regions were amplified from RNA transcripts. The first round was an RT-PCR using HTBI primers with the Qiagen OneStep RT-PCR kit, and this first round was followed by a second-round multiplex PCR, then size selection and purification. TCRdb ran its own pipeline on the public reads, namely fastp trimming at Q25 and MiXCR clone calling, and kept in-frame beta chains. Duplicate CDR3 protein sequences are folded into a single record with the most common DNA and genes. In this sample the table shows more than 1,000,000 distinct CDR3 sequences, about 35% of which occur a single time. The leading ten clones occupy 8.5% to 14% of the sample.

The specimen sequenced was peripheral blood or thyroid tissue (not recorded which). Receptors were obtained from an adult man with Graves' hyperthyroidism.

A note on this clonotype: The junction differs from germline at one of its ends, possibly a read error. The V gene is TRBV9, the J gene TRBJ2-2; the D is unclear. Germline CDR1 is SGDLS and CDR2 is YYNGEE. The CDR3 runs 15 residues. CDR3 sequence reads: CASTPYIVWGGELFF. CDR3 DNA: TGCGCCAGCACCCCGTACATCGTCTGGGGCGGGGAGCTGTTTTTT.

This clonotype was seen more than once but under ten times. V and J are TRBV12-3 or TRBV12-4 and TRBJ2-1, with TRBD2 matching 7 bases. This CDR3 region has 13 residues. The V gene end was trimmed by 8 bases and the J gene end by 5 bases; junction bases not matched to a gene: 6. The CDR3 DNA reads as TGTGCCAGCGGGAGGGTATGGGACAATGAGCAGTTCTTC. This sequence encodes CASGRVWDNEQFF.

The sample holds many counts of this clonotype. CDR3: CATQPQGAGELFF. In DNA form, the CDR3 reads TGCGCCACCCAGCCGCAGGGGGCCGGGGAGCTGTTTTTT. The chain links TRBV10-2 to TRBJ2-2; TRBD1 aligns across 7 bases. The CDR3 runs to 13 residues. In germline, CDR1 is WSHSY, CDR2 SAAADI. V lost 10 bases to trimming and J lost 6 bases; unmatched junction nucleotides: 8.

This clonotype was seen more than once but under ten times. The J gene is TRBJ1-2, the V gene TRBV6-5; possible D gene TRBD1, 5 bases. The CDR3 length is 11 residues. CDR1 and CDR2 (germline): MNHEY, SVGAGI. V lost 5 bases and J lost 8, with 9 bases in between. The CDR3 sequence is CASSTEGGYTF. The CDR3 coding sequence is TGTGCCAGCAGTACCGAGGGGGGCTACACCTTC.

The DNA of the CDR3 is TGTGCCAGCAGCCTCCGAGGGGGAATAAATTCACCCCTCCACTTT. Its translation is CASSLRGGINSPLHF. The chain is built from TRBV9 and TRBJ1-6; TRBD1 is a possible D gene (6 bases). V was cut by 4 bases and J by 7 bases, with 15 bases left in between. The length of the CDR3 is 15 residues. Per the germline V gene, CDR1 is SGDLS and CDR2 is YYNGEE.

This clonotype appeared a single time. V gene TRBV9 combines with J gene TRBJ2-7; D uncertain. The CDR3 totals 13 residues. Trimming stripped 5 bases from V and 7 bases from J, with 16 bases between. From germline, CDR1 is SGDLS and CDR2 YYNGEE. CDR3 in amino acids: CASSHQPVREQYF. Here the CDR3 DNA reads TGTGCCAGCAGTCACCAACCCGTGCGGGAGCAGTACTTC.

The CDR3 is CASSQDLTFPEQYF. The CDR3 region has the DNA TGCGCCAGCAGCCAAGATCTGACATTCCCCGAGCAGTACTTC. The chain recombines TRBV4-3 with TRBJ2-7; no firm D call. The V and J ends lost 0 bases and 6 bases respectively, with 12 bases between them. CDR3 size: 14 residues. Germline-derived CDR1 and CDR2 are LGHNA and YSLEER.

Turning to this clonotype: One base away lies a much larger clone, so this may be a sequencing read error. This sequence joins TRBV19 and TRBJ1-5, with D hard to call. Germline CDR1 is LNHDA and CDR2 is SQIVND (reference sequence). The CDR3 runs 14 residues. V dropped 4 bases and J dropped 6 bases, with 13 bases sitting between them. CDR3 protein: CASSTVRFSQPQHF. The CDR3 DNA is TGTGCCAGTAGTACAGTAAGGTTCTCTCAGCCCCAGCATTTT.

This clonotype was detected ten times or more. This sequence joins TRBV25-1 and TRBJ1-4; D is undetermined. V was trimmed by 0 bases and J by 2 bases, leaving 7 bases between them. The CDR3 covers 15 residues. CDR1 MGHDK and CDR2 SYGVNS come from the germline V gene. The CDR3, as DNA: TGTGCCAGCAGTGAATATAGTACTACTAATGAAAAACTGTTTTTT. Amino acid sequence: CASSEYSTTNEKLFF.